The 14 T cell receptor beta chains in this list originate from one sample, sequenced in a study of molecular identifiers for immune sequencing clone quantification. Each CDR3 protein gets one entry after TCRdb re-called the PCR reads with MiXCR. The repertoire has about 500,000 distinct CDR3 sequences, roughly 23% of them found once; the top ten carry about 0.78%. What was sequenced was naive CD8+ T cells from blood, with Jurkat cell RNA spiked in. Stated subset: FACS-sorted CD8+CD4-CCR7+CD45RA+ naive T cells. The receptors were gathered from a human donor in good health. Some libraries in this study had Jurkat cell RNA spiked in.

This clonotype was counted only a few times. This sequence joins TRBV19 and TRBJ2-7; D gene ambiguous. The CDR3 runs to 15 residues. CDR1 and CDR2 (germline): LNHDA, SQIVND (reference sequence). V gave up 6 bases and J gave up 2 bases, with 17 bases separating them. This chain's CDR3 is CASSASSGITYEQYF. CDR3 nucleotide sequence: TGTGCCAGTAGCGCCTCTTCAGGCATTACCTACGAGCAGTACTTC.

Points on this clonotype: A much more abundant neighbour one base away suggests this may be a read error. V and J are TRBV12-3 or TRBV12-4 and TRBJ2-3, with D possibly matching TRBD2 (6 bases). The CDR3 loop spans 15 amino acids. The chain's CDR3 is CVSSLSAGTQDTQYF. In DNA, the CDR3 is TGTGTCAGCAGTTTATCGGCAGGGACTCAGGATACGCAGTATTTT.

The chain recombines TRBV20-1 with TRBJ2-2; the D gene is possibly TRBD2 (6 bases). This CDR3 spans 14 amino acids. V was clipped by 3 bases and J by 1 base, with 9 bases between them. Germline V CDR1 and CDR2: DFQATT, SNEGSKA (reference sequence). The CDR3 region is CSARGGLNTGELFF. CDR3 nucleotide sequence: TGCAGTGCTAGGGGGGGATTGAACACCGGGGAGCTGTTTTTT.

The gene calls are TRBV19 and TRBJ2-7, with 13 nucleotides matching TRBD2. With 6 bases clipped from V and 3 bases from J, the junction kept 8 bases outside the gene matches. Looked up from germline, CDR1 is LNHDA and CDR2 is SQIVND (reference sequence). The CDR3 is made up of 16 amino acids. CDR3 in DNA: TGTGCCAGTAGCAAAAATGGACTAGCGGGAGACTACGAGCAGTACTTC. This gives the protein CASSKNGLAGDYEQYF.

The sample holds many counts of this clonotype. The chain couples TRBV7-9 to TRBJ2-4; tentatively, D is TRBD2 (5 bases). The CDR3 is 19 residues long. V dropped 1 base and J dropped 0 bases, with 19 bases sitting between them. Germline CDR1 and CDR2: SEHNR and FQNEAQ (reference sequence). Written as DNA, the CDR3 is TGTGCCAGCAGCTTAGACGGGGAAGCCCCTTCTCTAGCCAAAAACATTCAGTACTTC. Translation: CASSLDGEAPSLAKNIQYF.

The sample holds a few counts of this clonotype. Here the CDR3 reads CASSISPRQGSYEQYF. The CDR3 DNA follows: TGTGCCAGCAGTATATCTCCCAGACAGGGGTCCTACGAGCAGTACTTC. The chain couples TRBV28 to TRBJ2-7; 8 nucleotides align to TRBD1. Germline V gives CDR1 MDHEN, CDR2 SYDVKM. The CDR3 runs 16 residues. The ends lost 5 bases at V and 1 base at J; junction bases unmatched: 10.

V usage is TRBV20-1 and J usage is TRBJ2-5; 9 nucleotides line up with TRBD1. Germline V gene lookup returns CDR1 DFQATT and CDR2 SNEGSKA (reference sequence). The J segment lost 5 bases and the V segment lost 6 bases, leaving 13 bases of the junction unmatched. The CDR3 consists of 15 residues. CDR3 protein: CSAKPDRGKWETQYF. The CDR3 nucleotides are TGCAGTGCCAAACCCGACAGGGGGAAGTGGGAGACCCAGTACTTC.

In its sample, this clonotype was seen a few times. J is TRBJ2-1 and V is TRBV6-2 or TRBV6-3, with D possibly matching TRBD1 (5 bases). Trimming left V 8 bases short and J 3 bases short, with 11 bases between. Germline lookup yields CDR1 MNHEY and CDR2 SVGEGT. The CDR3 has 13 amino acids. The CDR3 bases are TGTGCCAGCGGTAGGGGCGTCTACAATGAGCAGTTCTTC. As protein: CASGRGVYNEQFF.

This clonotype showed up many times. The chain uses TRBV29-1 and TRBJ2-3, with TRBD1 as a possible D gene (6 bases). Per germline, CDR1 SQVTM and CDR2 ANQGSEA. Trimming pared 7 bases from V and 0 bases from J, leaving 11 bases between. The CDR3 is 13 residues long. Here the CDR3 reads CSADTGSTDTQYF. The CDR3 bases are TGCAGCGCCGACACAGGGAGCACAGATACGCAGTATTTT.

This clonotype was recorded many times. The chain has TRBV12-3 or TRBV12-4 and TRBJ2-3; 14 bases map to TRBD2. Trimming took 8 bases from V and 4 from J; bases not matched to a gene: 5. This CDR3 contains 15 residues. CDR3 sequence (DNA): TGTGCCAGCCGGACGGGACTAGCGGGAGCAGATACGCAGTATTTT. Encoded protein: CASRTGLAGADTQYF.

The chain couples TRBV12-3 or TRBV12-4 to TRBJ1-2; D ambiguous. The CDR3 extends over 14 amino acids. V was trimmed by 0 bases and J by 6 bases, leaving 11 bases between them. CDR3: CASSLAGLRDGYTF. The DNA for the CDR3 is TGTGCCAGCAGTTTAGCAGGACTCAGAGATGGCTACACCTTC.

The chain combines TRBV19 with TRBJ2-3, with D uncertain. Trimming removed 8 bases at V and 1 base at J, with 10 bases between. Per the germline V gene, CDR1 is LNHDA and CDR2 is SQIVND (reference sequence). The CDR3 covers 13 residues. CDR3 in amino acids: CASARVGTDTQYF. Here the CDR3 DNA reads TGTGCCAGTGCTAGGGTCGGCACAGATACGCAGTATTTT.

This clonotype was seen a few times. V is TRBV4-3 and J is TRBJ2-7; weak D call: TRBD2 (6 bases). Trimming cost V 0 bases and J 2 bases, with 11 bases left between them. Germline V CDR1 and CDR2: LGHNA, YSLEER. The CDR3 runs to 15 residues. The CDR3 sequence is CASSQDVGRAYEQYF. CDR3 DNA sequence: TGCGCCAGCAGCCAAGATGTCGGGAGAGCCTACGAGCAGTACTTC.

This clonotype was found a few times. J is TRBJ1-2 and V is TRBV29-1; TRBD1 matches 7 bases. The CDR3 loop spans 12 amino acids. Germline V gene sequence: CDR1 SQVTM, CDR2 ANQGSEA. V lost 5 bases and J lost 2; bases outside the gene matches: 2. The CDR3 sequence: CSVTGENYGYTF. In DNA form, the CDR3 reads TGCAGCGTTACAGGGGAAAACTATGGCTACACCTTC.